This T cell receptor beta chain came from a study of cytomegalovirus exposure and HLA in healthy donors. General observations from the study: In a later analysis, a missense DCLRE1C variant was linked to TCR beta V- and J-gene trimming. Later analysis showed most CMV-associated TCR beta chains appearing HLA-restricted.

PCR was performed using 60 Vbeta and 13 Jbeta primers. Only in-frame clones appear in the TCRdb table, and some are missing; sequencing was by immunoSEQ multiplex PCR. Here the sample table reports 70,000 to 75,000 clones. This CDR3 region has 11 residues. CDR1 DFQATT and CDR2 SNEGSKA come from the germline V gene (reference sequence). The ends were cut back, 5 bases at V and 8 bases at J, with 10 bases in the middle. In the case of this clone: Its cognate antigen is unknown.

The sequenced sample consisted of PBMCs. The source is a female donor in good health and CMV-seropositive. The V gene is TRBV20-1, the J gene TRBJ2-1; D is ambiguous. The CDR3 region has the DNA TGCAGTGCTGTTAGTGTCGATGAGCAGTTCTTC. As protein: CSAVSVDEQFF.